These 10 T cell receptor beta chains came from one sample sequenced in a study of spatial heterogeneity in lung cancer. TCRdb re-called the 5' RACE reads with MiXCR, one entry per CDR3 protein. This table holds tens of thousands of distinct CDR3 sequences, roughly 9.7% found once. Time point reported: blood at routine non-recurrence follow-up after resection. The sequences come from PBMCs, collected at follow-up. These receptors all stem from a male donor with early-stage non-small cell lung cancer.

This clonotype has a count of ten or more. V is TRBV27 and J is TRBJ2-6, with TRBD1 identical over 8 bases. The CDR3 loop spans 15 amino acids. Looked up from germline, CDR1 is MNHEY and CDR2 is SMNVEV (reference sequence). The V gene end was trimmed by 6 bases and the J gene end by 2 bases; junction bases not matched to a gene: 3. This CDR3 reads CASSSTGAGANVLTF. The CDR3 DNA reads TGTGCCAGCAGCTCGACAGGGGCTGGGGCCAACGTCCTGACTTTC.

The chain couples TRBV4-2 to TRBJ2-2; D perhaps matches TRBD1 (5 bases). CDR3 size: 15 residues. Between the trimmed V and J ends, which lost 0 bases and 4 bases, there was a span of 9 bases. Germline V lookup: CDR1 LGHNA, CDR2 YNFKEQ. The CDR3: CASSQESGITGELFF. DNA of the CDR3: TGTGCCAGCAGCCAAGAATCAGGGATCACCGGGGAGCTGTTTTTT.

In this sample, this clonotype turned up many times. The genes are TRBV4-3 and TRBJ1-2; TRBD1 agrees at 7 bases. The CDR3 loop spans 15 amino acids. With 0 bases clipped from V and 6 bases from J, the junction kept 7 bases outside the gene matches. Germline CDR1 and CDR2: LGHNA and YSLEER. The CDR3 nucleotides read TGCGCCAGCAGCCAAGATCCGACAGGGAGGGATGGCTACACCTTC. This sequence encodes CASSQDPTGRDGYTF.

This clonotype was observed many times. V gene TRBV5-1 combines with J gene TRBJ1-1; possibly TRBD1 for D (6 bases). Germline values: CDR1 SGHRS, CDR2 YFSETQ. This CDR3 spans 14 amino acids. Trimming removed 0 bases from V and 1 base from J, with 7 bases in between. In nucleotides, the CDR3 is TGCGCCAGCAGCTTGGGGACAGCGAACACTGAAGCTTTCTTT. This encodes CASSLGTANTEAFF.

There are many counts of this clonotype. This chain links TRBV29-1 with TRBJ2-7, with TRBD1 identical over 10 bases. Germline lookup yields CDR1 SQVTM and CDR2 ANQGSEA. The junction had 5 bases not matched to a gene; V was cut back by 1 base and J by 2 bases. The CDR3 runs to 15 residues. CDR3 sequence: CSVEGTGGPPYEQYF. Written as DNA, the CDR3 is TGCAGCGTTGAAGGGACAGGGGGGCCTCCCTACGAGCAGTACTTC.

This clonotype was recorded a few times. J is TRBJ2-7 and V is TRBV20-1, with D tentatively TRBD1 or TRBD2 (7 bases each). Germline CDR1 is DFQATT and CDR2 is SNEGSKA (reference sequence). V was cut by 0 bases and J by 1 base, with 13 bases left in between. This CDR3 has 15 residues. The CDR3 bases are TGCAGTGCTAGAGATGGGAGGGGGCCGTCCTACGAGCAGTACTTC. It codes for CSARDGRGPSYEQYF.

The DNA for the CDR3 is TGTGCCAGCAAACAGGGCCCTGGCACTGAAGCTTTCTTT. It encodes CASKQGPGTEAFF. This chain uses TRBV2 with TRBJ1-1; tentative D call: TRBD1 (6 bases). V gave up 7 bases and J gave up 4 bases, with 13 bases separating them. CDR3 length: 13 residues. Germline-derived CDR1 and CDR2 are SNHLY and FYNNEI.

The gene calls are TRBV7-2 and TRBJ1-5; D is unresolved. Germline V gene lookup returns CDR1 SGHTA and CDR2 FQGNSA. V shed 0 bases and J shed 2 bases, with 11 bases lying between them. The CDR3 contains 16 residues. Here the CDR3 reads CASSLAADWGNQPQHF. The CDR3 region has the DNA TGTGCCAGCAGCTTAGCGGCAGATTGGGGCAATCAGCCCCAGCATTTT.

This clonotype was recorded a few times. This chain connects TRBV5-6 to TRBJ1-2, with D possibly TRBD1 on 5 matching bases. CDR1 SGHDT and CDR2 YYEEEE come from the germline V gene. V lost 4 bases and J lost 2, with 9 bases in between. The CDR3 loop spans 13 amino acids. The CDR3 region has the DNA TGTGCCAGCAGCCCGGGACGGAACTATGGCTACACCTTC. It codes for CASSPGRNYGYTF. Combining the CDR3 with reference TRBV5-6 and TRBJ1-2 gives the whole variable domain DAGVTQSPTHLIKTRGQQVTLRCSPKSGHDTVSWYQQALGQGPQFIFQYYEEEERQRGNFPDRFSGHQFPNYSSELNVNALLLGDSALYLCASSPGRNYGYTFGSGTRLTVV.

This clonotype is categorized as medium-sized. This chain connects TRBV3-1 to TRBJ1-1, with a weak D call TRBD1 (5 bases). Germline CDR1 is LGHDT and CDR2 is YNNKEL (reference sequence). The CDR3 is made up of 13 amino acids. V was shortened by 5 bases and J by 7 bases, with 14 bases between the two germline ends. CDR3 nucleotide sequence: TGTGCCAGCAGCTTAGGTCCTGGGGGTGAAGCTTTCTTT. It translates to CASSLGPGGEAFF.